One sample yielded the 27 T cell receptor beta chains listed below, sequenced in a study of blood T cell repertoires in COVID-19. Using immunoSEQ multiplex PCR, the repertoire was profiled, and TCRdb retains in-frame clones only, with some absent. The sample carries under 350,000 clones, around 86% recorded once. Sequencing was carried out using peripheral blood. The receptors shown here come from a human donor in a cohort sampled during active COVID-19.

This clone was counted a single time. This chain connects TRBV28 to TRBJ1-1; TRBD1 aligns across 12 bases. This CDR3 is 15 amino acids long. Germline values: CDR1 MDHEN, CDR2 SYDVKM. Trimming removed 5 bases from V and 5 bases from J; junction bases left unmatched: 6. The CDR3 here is CASSPGQGAGTEAFF. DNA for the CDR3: TGTGCCAGCAGTCCGGGACAGGGGGCTGGAACTGAAGCTTTCTTT.

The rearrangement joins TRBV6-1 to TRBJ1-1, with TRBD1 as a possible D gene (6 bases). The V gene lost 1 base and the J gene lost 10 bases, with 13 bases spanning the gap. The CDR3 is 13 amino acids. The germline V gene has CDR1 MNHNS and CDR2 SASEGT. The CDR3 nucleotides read TGTGCCAGCAGTGAAGGGACAGTACTTGTAGCTTTCTTT. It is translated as CASSEGTVLVAFF.

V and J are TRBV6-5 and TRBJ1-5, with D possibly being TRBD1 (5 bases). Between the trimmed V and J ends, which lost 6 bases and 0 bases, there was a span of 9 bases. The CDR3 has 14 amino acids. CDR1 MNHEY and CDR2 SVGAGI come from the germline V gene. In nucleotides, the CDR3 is TGTGCCAGCAGGATAGGGGATAGCAATCAGCCCCAGCATTTT. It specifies CASRIGDSNQPQHF.

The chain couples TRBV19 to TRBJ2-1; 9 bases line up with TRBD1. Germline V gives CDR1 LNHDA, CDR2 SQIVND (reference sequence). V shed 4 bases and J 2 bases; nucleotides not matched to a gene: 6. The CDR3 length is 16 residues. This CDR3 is CASSTGDRDTYNEQFF. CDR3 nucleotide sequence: TGTGCCAGTAGTACCGGGGACAGGGACACCTACAATGAGCAGTTCTTC.

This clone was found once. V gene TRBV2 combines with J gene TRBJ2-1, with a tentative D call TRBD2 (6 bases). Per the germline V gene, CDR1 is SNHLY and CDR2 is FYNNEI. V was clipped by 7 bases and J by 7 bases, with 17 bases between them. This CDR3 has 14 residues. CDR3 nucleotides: TGTGCCAGCAATCAGGGACTGGAAATAAATGAGCAGTTCTTC. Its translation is CASNQGLEINEQFF. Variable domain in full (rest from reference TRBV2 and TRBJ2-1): EPEVTQTPSHQVTQMGQEVILRCVPISNHLYFYWYRQILGQKVEFLVSFYNNEISEKSEIFDDQFSVERPDGSNFTLKIRSTKLEDSAMYFCASNQGLEINEQFFGPGTRLTVL.

CDR3 protein: CATFPGTGGGEQYF. CDR3 sequence (DNA): TGTGCCACATTCCCGGGGACAGGGGGTGGCGAGCAGTACTTC. The genes are TRBV10-3 and TRBJ2-7, with TRBD1 identical over 11 bases. The germline CDR1 and CDR2 sequences are ENHRY and SYGVKD. The ends lost 10 bases at V and 6 bases at J; junction bases unmatched: 11. The CDR3 consists of 14 residues.

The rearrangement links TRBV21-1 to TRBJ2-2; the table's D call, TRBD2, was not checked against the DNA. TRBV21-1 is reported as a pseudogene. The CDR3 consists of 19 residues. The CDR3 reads CASSKKGGLAGVWTGELFF. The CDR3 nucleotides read TGTGCCAGCAGCAAAAAAGGGGGACTAGCGGGAGTTTGGACCGGGGAGCTGTTTTTT.

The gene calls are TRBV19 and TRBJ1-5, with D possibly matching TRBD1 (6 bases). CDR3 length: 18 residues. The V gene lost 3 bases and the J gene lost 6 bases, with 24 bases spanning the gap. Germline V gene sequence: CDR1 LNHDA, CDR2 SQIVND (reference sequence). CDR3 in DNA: TGTGCCAGTAGTATGTTCGGGGGGCGCCATAGGCCCCCTCAGCCCCAGCATTTT. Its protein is CASSMFGGRHRPPQPQHF.

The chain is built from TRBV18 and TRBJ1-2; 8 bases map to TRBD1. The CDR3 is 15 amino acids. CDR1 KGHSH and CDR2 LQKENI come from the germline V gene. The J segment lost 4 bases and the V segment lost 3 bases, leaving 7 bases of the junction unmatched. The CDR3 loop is CASSPLSDRGYGYTF. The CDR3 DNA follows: TGTGCCAGCTCACCTCTATCTGACAGGGGCTATGGCTACACCTTC.

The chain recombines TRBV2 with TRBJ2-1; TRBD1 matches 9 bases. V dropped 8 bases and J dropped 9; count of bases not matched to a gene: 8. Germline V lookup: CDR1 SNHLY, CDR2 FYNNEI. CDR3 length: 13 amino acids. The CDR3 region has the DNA TGTGCCAGCCGGGACAGGGTATATGGTGAGCAGTTCTTC. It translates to CASRDRVYGEQFF.

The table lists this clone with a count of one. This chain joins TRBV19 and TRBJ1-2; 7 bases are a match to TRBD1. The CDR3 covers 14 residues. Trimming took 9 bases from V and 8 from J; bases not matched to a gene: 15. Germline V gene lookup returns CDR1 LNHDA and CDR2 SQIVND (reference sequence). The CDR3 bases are TGTGCCAGCAGTCCCCGGCAGGGGGGATACGGCTACACCTTC. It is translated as CASSPRQGGYGYTF.

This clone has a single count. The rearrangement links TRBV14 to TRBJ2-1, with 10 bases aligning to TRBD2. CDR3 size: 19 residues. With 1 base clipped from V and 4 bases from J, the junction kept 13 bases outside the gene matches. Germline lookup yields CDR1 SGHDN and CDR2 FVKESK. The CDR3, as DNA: TGTGCCAGCAGCCAAGCTATGGGACGGGCACTAGCGGGATACAATGAGCAGTTCTTC. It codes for CASSQAMGRALAGYNEQFF.

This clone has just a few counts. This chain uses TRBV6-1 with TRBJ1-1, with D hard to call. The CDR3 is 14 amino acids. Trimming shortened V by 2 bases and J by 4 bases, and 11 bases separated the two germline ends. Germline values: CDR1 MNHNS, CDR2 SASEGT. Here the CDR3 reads CASSERTGITEAFF. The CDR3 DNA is TGTGCCAGCAGTGAAAGGACTGGAATCACTGAAGCTTTCTTT.

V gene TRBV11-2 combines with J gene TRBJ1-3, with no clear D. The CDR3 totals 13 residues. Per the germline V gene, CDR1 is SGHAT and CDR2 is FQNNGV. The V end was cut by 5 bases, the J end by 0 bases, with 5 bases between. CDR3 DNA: TGTGCCAGCAGCCCAGACTCTGGAAACACCATATATTTT. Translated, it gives CASSPDSGNTIYF.

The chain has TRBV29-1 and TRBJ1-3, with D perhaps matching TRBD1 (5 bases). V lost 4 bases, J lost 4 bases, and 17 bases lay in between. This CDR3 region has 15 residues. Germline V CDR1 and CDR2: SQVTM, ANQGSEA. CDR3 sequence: CSVANSGGDGNTIYF. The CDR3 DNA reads TGCAGCGTTGCAAACTCCGGGGGGGACGGAAACACCATATATTTT. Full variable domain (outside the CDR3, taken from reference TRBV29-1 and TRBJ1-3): SAVISQKPSRDICQRGTSLTIQCQVDSQVTMMFWYRQQPGQSLTLIATANQGSEATYESGFVIDKFPISRPNLTFSTLTVSNMSPEDSSIYLCSVANSGGDGNTIYFGEGSWLTVV.

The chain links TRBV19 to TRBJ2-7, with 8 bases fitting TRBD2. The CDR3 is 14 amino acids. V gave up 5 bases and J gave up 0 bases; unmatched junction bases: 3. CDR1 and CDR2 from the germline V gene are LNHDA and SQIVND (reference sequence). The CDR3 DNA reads TGTGCCAGTAGTCCCGGGACTAGCTCCTACGAGCAGTACTTC. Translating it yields CASSPGTSSYEQYF.

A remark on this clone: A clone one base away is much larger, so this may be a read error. This CDR3 reads CASSPGAGETQYF. CDR3 sequence (DNA): TGTGCCAGCAGCCCAGGGGCCGGGGAGACCCAGTACTTC. The gene calls are TRBV11-2 and TRBJ2-5; perhaps TRBD1 as D (6 bases). The CDR3 spans 13 residues. Per the germline V gene, CDR1 is SGHAT and CDR2 is FQNNGV. The V gene lost 5 bases and the J gene lost 5 bases, with 12 bases spanning the gap.

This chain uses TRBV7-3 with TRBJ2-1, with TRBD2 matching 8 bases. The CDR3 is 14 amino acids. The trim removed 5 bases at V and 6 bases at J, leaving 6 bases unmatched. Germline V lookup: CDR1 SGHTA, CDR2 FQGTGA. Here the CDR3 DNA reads TGTGCCAGCAGCCACGGACTAGCTGCCAATGAGCAGTTCTTC. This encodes CASSHGLAANEQFF. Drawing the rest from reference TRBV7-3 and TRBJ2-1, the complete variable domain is GAGVSQTPSNKVTEKGKYVELRCDPISGHTALYWYRQSLGQGPEFLIYFQGTGAADDSGLPNDRFFAVRPEGSVSTLKIQRTERGDSAVYLCASSHGLAANEQFFGPGTRLTVL.

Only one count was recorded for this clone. This CDR3 is CASSNRDSSYEQYF. The CDR3 bases are TGTGCCAGCAGCAATAGGGACAGCTCCTACGAGCAGTACTTC. The V gene is TRBV3-1 (or the pseudogene TRBV3-2), the J gene TRBJ2-7; 7 bases fit TRBD1. The CDR3 has 14 amino acids. Germline trimming cut 5 bases from V and 0 bases from J; bases unmatched to any gene: 4. Germline values: CDR1 LGHDT, CDR2 YNNKEL (reference sequence).

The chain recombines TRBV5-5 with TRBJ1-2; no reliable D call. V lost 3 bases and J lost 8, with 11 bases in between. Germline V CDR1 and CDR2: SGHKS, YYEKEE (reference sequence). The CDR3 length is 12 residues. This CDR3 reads CASSWEFVGYTF. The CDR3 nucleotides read TGTGCCAGCAGCTGGGAGTTCGTCGGCTACACCTTC.

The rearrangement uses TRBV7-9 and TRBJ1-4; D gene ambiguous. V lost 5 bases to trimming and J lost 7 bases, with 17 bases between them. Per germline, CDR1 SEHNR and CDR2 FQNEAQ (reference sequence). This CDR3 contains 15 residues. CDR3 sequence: CASSNRDGLTEKLFF. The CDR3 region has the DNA TGTGCCAGCAGCAATAGAGACGGACTCACTGAAAAACTGTTTTTT.

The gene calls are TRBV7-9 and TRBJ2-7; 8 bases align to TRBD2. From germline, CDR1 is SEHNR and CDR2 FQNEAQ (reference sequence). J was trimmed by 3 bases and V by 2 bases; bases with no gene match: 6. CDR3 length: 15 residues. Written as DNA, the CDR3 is TGTGCCAGCAGCTTAACCCTAGCGGGCCGCTACGAGCAGTACTTC. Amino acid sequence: CASSLTLAGRYEQYF.

The CDR3 DNA follows: TGCGCCAGCAGTGAGAGGGAGTATGGCTACACCTTC. This gives the protein CASSEREYGYTF. The genes are TRBV10-2 and TRBJ1-2, with unresolved D. CDR1 is WSHSY, CDR2 SAAADI, per germline. Trimming stripped 2 bases from V and 5 bases from J, with 6 bases between. The CDR3 contains 12 residues.

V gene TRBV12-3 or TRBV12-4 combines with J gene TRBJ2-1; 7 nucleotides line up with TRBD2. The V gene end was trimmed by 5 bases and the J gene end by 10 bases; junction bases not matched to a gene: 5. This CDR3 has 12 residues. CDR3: CASSTLGLEQFF. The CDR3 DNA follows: TGTGCCAGCAGTACACTGGGACTAGAGCAGTTCTTC.

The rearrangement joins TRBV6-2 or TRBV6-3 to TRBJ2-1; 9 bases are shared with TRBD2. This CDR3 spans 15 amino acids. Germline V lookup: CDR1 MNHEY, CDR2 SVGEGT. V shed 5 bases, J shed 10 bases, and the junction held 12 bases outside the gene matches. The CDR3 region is CASSPQAGGYTEQFF. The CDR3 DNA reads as TGTGCCAGCAGTCCCCAGGCGGGAGGGTACACCGAGCAGTTCTTC.

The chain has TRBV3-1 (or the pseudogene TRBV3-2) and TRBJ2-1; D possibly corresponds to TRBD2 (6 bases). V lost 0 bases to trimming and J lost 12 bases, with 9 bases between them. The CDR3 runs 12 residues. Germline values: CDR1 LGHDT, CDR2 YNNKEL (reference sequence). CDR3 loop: CASSQDGGRQFF. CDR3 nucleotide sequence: TGTGCCAGCAGCCAAGATGGGGGGAGGCAGTTCTTC.

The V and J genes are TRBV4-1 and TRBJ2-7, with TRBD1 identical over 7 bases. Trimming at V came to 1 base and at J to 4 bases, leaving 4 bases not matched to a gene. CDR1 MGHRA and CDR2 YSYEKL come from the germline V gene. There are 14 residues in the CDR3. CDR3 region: CASSQGGGGYEQYF. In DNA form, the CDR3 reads TGCGCCAGCAGCCAAGGAGGGGGCGGGTACGAGCAGTACTTC.